This TCR beta chain was recovered during a study of graft-versus-host responses after intestinal transplantation. The table came from immunoSEQ multiplex PCR; TCRdb's copy has only in-frame clones and leaves some out. The profile covers about 59,000 clones, with almost 95% appearing a single time and around 0.38% taken by the ten largest. This clone was recorded only once. Its target is not known. Sequenced here: unstimulated CD4+ T cells sorted from spleen or lymph node cells, sampled before transplant. The origin of this receptor is a human donor who was the organ donor for an intestinal transplant.

Here the CDR3 DNA reads TGTGCCAGCAGCTTTACCTCCTACGAGCAGTACTTC. The encoded protein is CASSFTSYEQYF. The chain recombines TRBV11-2 with TRBJ2-7; D gene uncertain. Per germline, CDR1 SGHAT and CDR2 FQNNGV. The CDR3 loop spans 12 amino acids. Trimming cost V 3 bases and J 0 bases, with 3 bases left between them.